The 8 T cell receptor beta chains listed next were all sequenced from one sample in a study of shared clonotypes between healthy human individuals. Data came from immunoSEQ multiplex PCR; TCRdb stores just in-frame clones and leaves some out. This table has 2 million to 2.5 million clones, approximately 93% appearing once. The specimen was naive CD4+ T cells from PBMCs. Subset noted: CD45RA+ positively selected. The source of these receptors is a man younger than 35 in good health. Some clones in this sample may be carry-over from other donors' samples.

This clone turned up a few times. The CDR3 sequence: CASRAGTGHQHF. Here the CDR3 DNA reads TGTGCCAGCCGGGCGGGGACAGGCCACCAGCATTTT. The chain combines TRBV25-1 with TRBJ1-5; 8 bases line up with TRBD1. Germline V lookup: CDR1 MGHDK, CDR2 SYGVNS. V shed 8 bases, J shed 12 bases, and the junction held 9 bases outside the gene matches. The CDR3 contains 12 residues.

This chain links TRBV11-3 with TRBJ1-1, with D perhaps TRBD1 (6 bases). Germline V gives CDR1 SGHNT, CDR2 YENEEA. Trimming shortened V by 5 bases and J by 6 bases, and 13 bases separated the two germline ends. There are 13 residues in the CDR3. The CDR3 is CASSHTRGSEAFF. The DNA for the CDR3 is TGTGCCAGCAGCCACACCAGGGGATCTGAAGCTTTCTTT. Full variable domain (remainder filled in from reference TRBV11-3 and TRBJ1-1): EAGVVQSPRYKIIEKKQPVAFWCNPISGHNTLYWYLQNLGQGPELLIRYENEEAVDDSQLPKDRFSAERLKGVDSTLKIQPAELGDSAVYLCASSHTRGSEAFFGQGTRLTVV.

The V gene is TRBV5-1, the J gene TRBJ2-5; D is possibly TRBD2 (6 bases). Germline CDR1 reads SGHRS; CDR2 reads YFSETQ. With 0 bases removed from V and 5 bases from J, the gap between germline ends came to 17 bases. The CDR3 contains 16 residues. CDR3 nucleotides: TGCGCCAGCAGCTTGGCCCCTGCCGGGAGCTTGGAGACCCAGTACTTC. Its translation is CASSLAPAGSLETQYF.

The chain uses TRBV19 and TRBJ2-6, with 8 bases aligning to TRBD1. Germline V lookup: CDR1 LNHDA, CDR2 SQIVND (reference sequence). The CDR3 has 16 amino acids. The V gene end was trimmed by 1 base and the J gene end by 3 bases; junction bases not matched to a gene: 2. CDR3 sequence (DNA): TGTGCCAGTAGTATAGTAACAGGGGGTGGGGCCAACGTCCTGACTTTC. This codes for CASSIVTGGGANVLTF.

The chain is built from TRBV7-2 and TRBJ1-2, with D possibly being TRBD1 (6 bases). This CDR3 has 14 amino acids. V lost 2 bases to trimming and J lost 8 bases, with 15 bases between them. The germline CDR1 and CDR2 sequences are SGHTA and FQGNSA. The DNA of the CDR3 is TGTGCCAGCAGCTTATCAGGGGCGCGGTACGGCTACACCTTC. Its protein product is CASSLSGARYGYTF.

The chain employs TRBV5-1 and TRBJ2-1, with D perhaps assigned TRBD1 or TRBD2 (6 bases each). Looked up from germline, CDR1 is SGHRS and CDR2 is YFSETQ. CDR3 length: 12 residues. Trimming pared 6 bases from V and 7 bases from J, leaving 11 bases between. CDR3 in amino acids: CASKLGGNEQFF. CDR3 DNA: TGCGCCAGCAAGTTAGGGGGGAATGAGCAGTTCTTC.

The CDR3 protein is CASSFGSPGGELFF. The CDR3 bases are TGTGCCAGCAGCTTTGGGTCTCCGGGGGGGGAGCTGTTTTTT. The chain links TRBV7-2 to TRBJ2-2, with TRBD2 as a possible D gene (5 bases). V was pared by 3 bases and J by 8 bases, with 13 bases between. This CDR3 is 14 amino acids long. In germline, CDR1 is SGHTA, CDR2 FQGNSA.

V gene TRBV25-1 combines with J gene TRBJ2-2, with 10 positions matching TRBD1. CDR1 is MGHDK, CDR2 SYGVNS, per germline. This CDR3 is 16 amino acids long. V was clipped by 6 bases and J by 4 bases; unmatched bases: 8. This CDR3 is CASSGGTGVGTGELFF. The DNA of the CDR3 is TGTGCCAGCAGCGGAGGGACAGGGGTTGGCACCGGGGAGCTGTTTTTT.